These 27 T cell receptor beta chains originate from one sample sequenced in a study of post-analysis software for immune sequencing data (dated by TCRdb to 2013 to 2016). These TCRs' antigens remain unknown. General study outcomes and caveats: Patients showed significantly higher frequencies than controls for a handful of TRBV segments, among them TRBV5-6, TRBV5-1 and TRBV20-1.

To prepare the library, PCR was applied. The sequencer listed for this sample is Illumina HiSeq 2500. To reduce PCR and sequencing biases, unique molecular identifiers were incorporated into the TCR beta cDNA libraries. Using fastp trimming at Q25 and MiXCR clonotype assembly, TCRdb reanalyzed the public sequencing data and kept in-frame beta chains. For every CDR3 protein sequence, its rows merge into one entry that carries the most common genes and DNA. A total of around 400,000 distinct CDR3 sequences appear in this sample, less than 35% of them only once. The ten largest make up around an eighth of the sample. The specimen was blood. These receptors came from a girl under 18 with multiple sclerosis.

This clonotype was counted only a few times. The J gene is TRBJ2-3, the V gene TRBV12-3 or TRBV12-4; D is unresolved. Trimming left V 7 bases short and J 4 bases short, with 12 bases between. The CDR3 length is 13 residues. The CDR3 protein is CASTLGSPDTQYF. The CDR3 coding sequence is TGTGCCAGCACCCTGGGTTCCCCAGATACGCAGTATTTT.

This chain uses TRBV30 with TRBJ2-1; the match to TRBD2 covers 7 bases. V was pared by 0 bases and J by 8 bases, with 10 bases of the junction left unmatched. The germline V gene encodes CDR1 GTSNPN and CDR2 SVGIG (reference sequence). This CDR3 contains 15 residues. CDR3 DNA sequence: TGTGCCTGGAGTGTACAAGCGGGGCGGTTCGATGAGCAGTTCTTC. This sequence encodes CAWSVQAGRFDEQFF.

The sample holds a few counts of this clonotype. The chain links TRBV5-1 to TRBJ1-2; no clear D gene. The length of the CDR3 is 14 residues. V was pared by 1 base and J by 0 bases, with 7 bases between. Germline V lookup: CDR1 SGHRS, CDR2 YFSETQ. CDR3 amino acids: CASSLKETNYGYTF. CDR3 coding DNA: TGCGCCAGCAGCTTGAAGGAAACTAACTATGGCTACACCTTC.

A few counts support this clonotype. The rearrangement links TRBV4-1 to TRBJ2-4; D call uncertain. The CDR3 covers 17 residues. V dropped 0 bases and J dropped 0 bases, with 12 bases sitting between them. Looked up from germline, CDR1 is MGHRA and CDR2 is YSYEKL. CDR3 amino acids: CASSQDPGARAKNIQYF. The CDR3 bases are TGCGCCAGCAGCCAAGATCCCGGAGCGAGAGCCAAAAACATTCAGTACTTC.

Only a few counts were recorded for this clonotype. The CDR3: CASSHGLAGAQSSYEQYF. DNA for the CDR3: TGCGCCAGCAGCCATGGGCTAGCGGGGGCCCAGAGCTCCTACGAGCAGTACTTC. The chain is built from TRBV4-3 and TRBJ2-7; 10 positions match TRBD2. This CDR3 region has 18 residues. V lost 3 bases to trimming and J lost 0 bases; unmatched junction nucleotides: 11. Germline loops: CDR1 LGHNA, CDR2 YSLEER.

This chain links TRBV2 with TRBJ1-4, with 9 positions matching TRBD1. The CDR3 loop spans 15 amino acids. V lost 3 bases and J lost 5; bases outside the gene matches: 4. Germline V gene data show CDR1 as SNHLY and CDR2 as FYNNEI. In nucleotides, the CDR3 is TGTGCCAGCAGTGACCGGGACAGGGTGAATGAAAAACTGTTTTTT. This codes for CASSDRDRVNEKLFF.

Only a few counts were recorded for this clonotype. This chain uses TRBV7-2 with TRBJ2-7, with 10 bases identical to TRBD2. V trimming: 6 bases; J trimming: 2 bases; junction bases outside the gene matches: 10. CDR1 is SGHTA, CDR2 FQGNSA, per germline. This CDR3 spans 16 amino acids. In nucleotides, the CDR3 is TGTGCCAGCAGTTTCACCGGGACTAGCGATCCCTACGAGCAGTACTTC. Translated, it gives CASSFTGTSDPYEQYF.

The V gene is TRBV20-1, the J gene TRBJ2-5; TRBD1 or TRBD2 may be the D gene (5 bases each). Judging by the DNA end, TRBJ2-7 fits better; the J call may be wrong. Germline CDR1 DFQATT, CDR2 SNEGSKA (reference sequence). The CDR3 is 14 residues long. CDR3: CSASWDPSSYEQYF. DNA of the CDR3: TGCAGTGCTAGTTGGGACCCGAGCTCCTACGAGCAGTACTTC.

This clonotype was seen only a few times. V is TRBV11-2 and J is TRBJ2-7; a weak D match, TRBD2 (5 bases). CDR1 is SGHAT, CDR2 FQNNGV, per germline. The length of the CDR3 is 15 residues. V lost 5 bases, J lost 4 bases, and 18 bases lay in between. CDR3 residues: CASSAGDLPSYEQYF. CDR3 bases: TGTGCCAGCAGCGCCGGGGATCTTCCCTCTTACGAGCAGTACTTC. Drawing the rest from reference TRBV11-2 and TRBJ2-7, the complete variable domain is EAGVAQSPRYKIIEKRQSVAFWCNPISGHATLYWYQQILGQGPKLLIQFQNNGVVDDSQLPKDRFSAERLKGVDSTLKIQPAKLEDSAVYLCASSAGDLPSYEQYFGPGTRLTVT.

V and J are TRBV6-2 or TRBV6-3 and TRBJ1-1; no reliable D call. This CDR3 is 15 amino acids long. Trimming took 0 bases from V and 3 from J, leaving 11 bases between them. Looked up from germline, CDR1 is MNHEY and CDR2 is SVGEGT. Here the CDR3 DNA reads TGTGCCAGCAGTTACTCGAATACTCTGGACACTGAAGCTTTCTTT. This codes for CASSYSNTLDTEAFF.

CDR3 in amino acids: CASSVRALPDTQYF. In DNA form, the CDR3 reads TGTGCCAGCAGTGTCCGGGCCCTCCCGGATACGCAGTATTTT. The chain joins TRBV6-6 to TRBJ2-3, with D unclear. CDR3 length: 14 amino acids. Looked up from germline, CDR1 is MNHNY and CDR2 is SVGAGI (reference sequence). V was pared by 5 bases and J by 6 bases, with 15 bases between.

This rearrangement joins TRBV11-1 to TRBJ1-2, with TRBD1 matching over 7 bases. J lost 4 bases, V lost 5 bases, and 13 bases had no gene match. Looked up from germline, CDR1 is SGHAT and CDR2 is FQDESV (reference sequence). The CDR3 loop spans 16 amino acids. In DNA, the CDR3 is TGTGCCAGCAGCCTGGACCTAACAGGGGACGGCTATGGCTACACCTTC. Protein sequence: CASSLDLTGDGYGYTF. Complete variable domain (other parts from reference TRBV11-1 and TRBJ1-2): EAEVAQSPRYKITEKSQAVAFWCDPISGHATLYWYRQILGQGPELLVQFQDESVVDDSQLPKDRFSAERLKGVDSTLKIQPAELGDSAMYLCASSLDLTGDGYGYTFGSGTRLTVV.

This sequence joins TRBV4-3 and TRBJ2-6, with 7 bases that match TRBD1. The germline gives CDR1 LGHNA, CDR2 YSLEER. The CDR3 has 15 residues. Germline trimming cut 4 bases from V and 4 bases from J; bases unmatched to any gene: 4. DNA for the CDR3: TGCGCCAGCAGCCCTGACAGGGTCGGGGCCAACGTCCTGACTTTC. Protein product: CASSPDRVGANVLTF.

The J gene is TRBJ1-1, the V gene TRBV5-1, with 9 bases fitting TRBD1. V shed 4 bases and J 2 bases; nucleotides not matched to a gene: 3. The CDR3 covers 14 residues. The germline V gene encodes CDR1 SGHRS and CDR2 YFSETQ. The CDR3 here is CASSQTGGNTEAFF. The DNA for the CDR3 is TGCGCCAGCAGCCAGACAGGGGGTAACACTGAAGCTTTCTTT.

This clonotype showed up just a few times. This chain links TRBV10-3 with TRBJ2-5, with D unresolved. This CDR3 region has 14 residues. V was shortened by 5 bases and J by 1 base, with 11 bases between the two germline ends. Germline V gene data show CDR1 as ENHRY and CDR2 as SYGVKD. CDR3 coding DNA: TGTGCCATCAGTACGATCCGGTTCCAAGAGACCCAGTACTTC. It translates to CAISTIRFQETQYF.

The CDR3 here is CSARGGGAVHEQYF. The CDR3 nucleotides are TGCAGTGCTAGAGGAGGAGGAGCAGTCCACGAGCAGTACTTC. V and J are TRBV20-1 and TRBJ2-4; D is possibly TRBD2 (5 bases). The J call may be in error: the DNA end matches TRBJ2-7 better. Germline assignment: CDR1 DFQATT and CDR2 SNEGSKA (reference sequence). CDR3 size: 14 residues.

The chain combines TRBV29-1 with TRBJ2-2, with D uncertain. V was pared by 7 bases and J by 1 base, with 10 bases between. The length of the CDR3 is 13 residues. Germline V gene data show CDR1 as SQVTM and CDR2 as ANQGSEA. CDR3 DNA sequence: TGCAGCGCCGTACGTCAGAACACCGGGGAGCTGTTTTTT. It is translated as CSAVRQNTGELFF.

CDR3 nucleotides: TGCAGTGCTATCCCAGTTCGGGGGCAAGAGACCCAGTACTTC. The encoded protein is CSAIPVRGQETQYF. This chain uses TRBV20-1 with TRBJ2-5, with D possibly being TRBD2 (6 bases). The germline CDR1 and CDR2 sequences are DFQATT and SNEGSKA (reference sequence). This CDR3 is 14 amino acids long. V gave up 4 bases and J gave up 2 bases, with 14 bases separating them.

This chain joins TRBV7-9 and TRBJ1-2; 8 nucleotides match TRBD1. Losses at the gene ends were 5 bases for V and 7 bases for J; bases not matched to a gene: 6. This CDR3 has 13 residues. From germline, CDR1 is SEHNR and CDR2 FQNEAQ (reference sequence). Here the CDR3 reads CASSPGGMVGYTF. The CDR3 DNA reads TGTGCCAGCAGCCCAGGGGGCATGGTTGGCTACACCTTC.

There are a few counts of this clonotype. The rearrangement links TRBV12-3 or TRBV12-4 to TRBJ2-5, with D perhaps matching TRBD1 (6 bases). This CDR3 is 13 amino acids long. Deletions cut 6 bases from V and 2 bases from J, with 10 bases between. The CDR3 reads CASRVDSQETQYF. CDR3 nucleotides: TGTGCCAGCAGGGTGGACAGTCAAGAGACCCAGTACTTC.

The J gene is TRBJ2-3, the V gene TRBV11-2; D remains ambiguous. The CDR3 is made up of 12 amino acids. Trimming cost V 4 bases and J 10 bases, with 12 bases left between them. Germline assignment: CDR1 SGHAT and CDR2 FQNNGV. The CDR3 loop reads CASSSTRWAQYF. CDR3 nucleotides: TGTGCCAGCAGCTCCACCCGCTGGGCGCAGTATTTT.

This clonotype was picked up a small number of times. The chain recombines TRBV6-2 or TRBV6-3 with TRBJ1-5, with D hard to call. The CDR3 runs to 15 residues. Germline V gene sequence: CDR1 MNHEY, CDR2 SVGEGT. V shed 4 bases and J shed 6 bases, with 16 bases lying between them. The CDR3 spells CASSLDRTLSQPQHF. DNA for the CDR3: TGTGCCAGCAGTTTGGACCGTACCCTATCTCAGCCCCAGCATTTT.

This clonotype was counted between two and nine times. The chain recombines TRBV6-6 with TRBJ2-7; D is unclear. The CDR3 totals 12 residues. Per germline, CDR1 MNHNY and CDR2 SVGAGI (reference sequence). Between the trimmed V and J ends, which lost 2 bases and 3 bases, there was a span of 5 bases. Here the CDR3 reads CASSYGNYEQYF. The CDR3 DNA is TGTGCCAGCAGTTACGGGAACTACGAGCAGTACTTC.

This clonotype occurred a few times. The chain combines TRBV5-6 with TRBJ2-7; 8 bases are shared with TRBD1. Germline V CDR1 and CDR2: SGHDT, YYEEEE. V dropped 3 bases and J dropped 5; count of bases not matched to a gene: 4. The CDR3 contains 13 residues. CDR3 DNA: TGTGCCAGCAGCTGGGACAGGACCGACGAGCAGTACTTC. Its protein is CASSWDRTDEQYF.

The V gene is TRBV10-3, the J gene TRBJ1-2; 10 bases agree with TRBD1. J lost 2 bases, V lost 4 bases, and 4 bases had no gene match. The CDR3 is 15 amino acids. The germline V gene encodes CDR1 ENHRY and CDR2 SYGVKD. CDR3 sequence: CAISGGQGPNYGYTF. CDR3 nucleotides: TGTGCCATCAGTGGGGGACAGGGGCCCAACTATGGCTACACCTTC.

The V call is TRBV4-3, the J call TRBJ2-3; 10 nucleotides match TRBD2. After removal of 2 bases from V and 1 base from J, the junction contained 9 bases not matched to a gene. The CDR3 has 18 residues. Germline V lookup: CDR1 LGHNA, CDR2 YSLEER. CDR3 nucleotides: TGCGCCAGCAGCCAAAACCAAGCGGGGGGGCCCGGCACAGATACGCAGTATTTT. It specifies CASSQNQAGGPGTDTQYF.

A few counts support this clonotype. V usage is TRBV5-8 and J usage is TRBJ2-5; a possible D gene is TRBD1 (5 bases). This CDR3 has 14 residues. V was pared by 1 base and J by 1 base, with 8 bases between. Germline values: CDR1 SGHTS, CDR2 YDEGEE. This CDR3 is CASSLRQLQETQYF. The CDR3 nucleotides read TGTGCCAGCAGCTTGAGACAGCTCCAAGAGACCCAGTACTTC.